One T cell receptor beta chain is described in this entry. These data originate in a study of blood T cell repertoires in COVID-19. Study background: Samples taken during acute and convalescent COVID-19 were collected in the United States, Italy and Spain. In each case, the material was cDNA or gDNA derived from T cells, B-cell-depleted T cells, or PBMCs.

CDR1 is SGHRS, CDR2 YFSETQ, per germline. Trimming removed 3 bases at V and 0 bases at J, with 12 bases between. The CDR3 loop spans 16 amino acids. In the authors' methods: Researchers report that nucleated cell counts were estimated from reference gene primer amplification. Only in-frame clones appear in the TCRdb table, and some are missing; sequencing was by immunoSEQ multiplex PCR. V and J calls and clone size are as listed in that table; D and trimming were resolved from the DNA. This repertoire shows 100,000 to 150,000 clones, 80% to 85% found once; its top ten account for almost 8.5%. The genes are TRBV5-1 and TRBJ1-4, with D hard to call. Material for sequencing was peripheral blood. The clonotype was recovered from a woman aged 55-75 years with active or convalescent COVID-19. The CDR3 loop reads CASSSGRLATNEKLFF. CDR3 in DNA: TGCGCCAGCAGCTCCGGTCGACTCGCAACTAATGAAAAACTGTTTTTT.